Below are 13 T cell receptor beta chains sequenced from a single sample in a study of cytomegalovirus exposure and HLA in healthy donors. The study ran its PCR with 60 Vbeta and 13 Jbeta primers. TCRdb's table, derived via immunoSEQ multiplex PCR, lists solely in-frame clones and lacks some. The sample shows some 110,000 clones, about 70% of them seen only once. The sequenced sample was PBMCs. These receptors originate from a woman between 50 and 59 years old in good health and CMV-seropositive.

The chain couples TRBV1 to TRBJ1-2; the table assigns TRBD1, which was not confirmed against the DNA. TRBV1 is a pseudogene. The CDR3 extends over 18 amino acids. The CDR3 region has the DNA TGCACCAGCAGCCAAGCTTCCGGGACAACCAAGAAGAGGAATGGCTACACCTTC. This codes for CTSSQASGTTKKRNGYTF.

V gene TRBV7-2 combines with J gene TRBJ2-7; 13 bases agree with TRBD2. CDR1 and CDR2 from the germline V gene are SGHTA and FQGNSA. The length of the CDR3 is 19 residues. V lost 0 bases to trimming and J lost 0 bases; unmatched junction nucleotides: 8. The CDR3 reads CASSLARGLAGASSYEQYF. In DNA, the CDR3 is TGTGCCAGCAGCTTAGCAAGAGGACTAGCGGGGGCCAGCTCCTACGAGCAGTACTTC.

The chain has TRBV6-5 and TRBJ1-1; the D gene is possibly TRBD1 (6 bases). Trimming stripped 6 bases from V and 1 base from J, with 9 bases between. The germline V gene encodes CDR1 MNHEY and CDR2 SVGAGI. The CDR3 runs to 13 residues. CDR3 amino acids: CASSQQGNTEAFF. The CDR3 DNA follows: TGTGCCAGCAGCCAACAGGGGAACACTGAAGCTTTCTTT.

The chain recombines TRBV7-8 with TRBJ1-2; possible D gene TRBD1, 5 bases. With 5 bases removed from V and 2 bases from J, the gap between germline ends came to 21 bases. There are 17 residues in the CDR3. Germline V gene data show CDR1 as SGHVS and CDR2 as FQNEAQ. The DNA for the CDR3 is TGTGCCAGCAGCCTTTGGGGCCGGGGGTTGAAGAACTATGGCTACACCTTC. Its protein is CASSLWGRGLKNYGYTF.

The gene calls are TRBV19 and TRBJ2-1; TRBD2 matches at 10 bases. Germline assignment: CDR1 LNHDA and CDR2 SQIVND (reference sequence). The CDR3 sequence is 17 residues long. The V gene end was trimmed by 4 bases and the J gene end by 3 bases; junction bases not matched to a gene: 9. CDR3 DNA sequence: TGTGCCAGTAGTAGGCCCGGACTAGCGGTTCTCTACAATGAGCAGTTCTTC. This gives the protein CASSRPGLAVLYNEQFF.

The chain carries TRBV28 and TRBJ1-4; maybe TRBD1 (5 bases). The CDR3 contains 16 residues. From germline, CDR1 is MDHEN and CDR2 SYDVKM. The V end lost 3 bases, the J end lost 5 bases, and 16 bases lay between the germline ends. DNA for the CDR3: TGTGCCAGCAGTTTGCTGGGGTCAGGGTCGAATGAAAAACTGTTTTTT. It is translated as CASSLLGSGSNEKLFF.

The chain recombines TRBV11-2 with TRBJ2-1, with D perhaps TRBD2 (5 bases). Trimming took off 1 base at V and 3 bases at J, with 7 bases between the two ends. CDR1 and CDR2 (germline): SGHAT, FQNNGV. The CDR3 is 14 amino acids. The CDR3 coding sequence is TGTGCCAGCAGCTTAGCGGGGAGCTACAATGAGCAGTTCTTC. Protein: CASSLAGSYNEQFF.

V gene TRBV6-1 combines with J gene TRBJ1-2, with D tentatively TRBD1 (6 bases). Germline assignment: CDR1 MNHNS and CDR2 SASEGT. Trimming removed 11 bases at V and 4 bases at J, with 17 bases between. The CDR3 has 13 amino acids. The CDR3 loop is CAGRGGAPYGYTF. The CDR3 nucleotides read TGTGCCGGAAGGGGGGGTGCGCCCTATGGCTACACCTTC.

V gene TRBV7-8 combines with J gene TRBJ1-1; no clear D gene. V dropped 5 bases and J dropped 0 bases, with 7 bases sitting between them. Germline CDR1 reads SGHVS; CDR2 reads FQNEAQ. This CDR3 spans 13 amino acids. CDR3 DNA: TGTGCCAGCAGCATTACAGTGAACACTGAAGCTTTCTTT. It encodes CASSITVNTEAFF.

This sequence joins TRBV7-2 and TRBJ2-3; the match to TRBD2 covers 10 bases. The V and J ends lost 2 bases and 2 bases, in that order; junction bases with no gene match: 13. The CDR3 consists of 19 residues. Germline V CDR1 and CDR2: SGHTA, FQGNSA. The CDR3 sequence is CASSLFGLAGGLDTDTQYF. The CDR3 DNA reads TGTGCCAGCAGCTTATTTGGGTTAGCGGGGGGCCTCGACACAGATACGCAGTATTTT.

The J gene is TRBJ2-7, the V gene TRBV7-9, with TRBD1 matching 12 bases. From germline, CDR1 is SEHNR and CDR2 FQNEAQ (reference sequence). V trimming: 2 bases; J trimming: 6 bases; junction bases outside the gene matches: 8. The CDR3 totals 16 residues. The CDR3 DNA follows: TGTGCCAGCAGCTTATCCCCGGGACAGGGGGCTGCCGAGCAGTACTTC. Translating it yields CASSLSPGQGAAEQYF.

This chain connects TRBV18 to TRBJ1-5, with 8 positions matching TRBD1. The CDR3 contains 15 residues. J lost 2 bases, V lost 6 bases, and 6 bases had no gene match. CDR1 is KGHSH, CDR2 LQKENI, per germline. CDR3: CASSPDRAGNQPQHF. CDR3 sequence (DNA): TGTGCCAGCTCCCCGGACAGGGCTGGCAATCAGCCCCAGCATTTT.

V is TRBV7-9 and J is TRBJ2-5; D is perhaps TRBD2 (7 bases). The CDR3 extends over 16 amino acids. Germline values: CDR1 SEHNR, CDR2 FQNEAQ (reference sequence). V was clipped by 5 bases and J by 1 base, with 17 bases between them. Written as DNA, the CDR3 is TGTGCCAGCAGCCCGTACCTGGGGGGGCCCCAAGAGACCCAGTACTTC. It encodes CASSPYLGGPQETQYF.